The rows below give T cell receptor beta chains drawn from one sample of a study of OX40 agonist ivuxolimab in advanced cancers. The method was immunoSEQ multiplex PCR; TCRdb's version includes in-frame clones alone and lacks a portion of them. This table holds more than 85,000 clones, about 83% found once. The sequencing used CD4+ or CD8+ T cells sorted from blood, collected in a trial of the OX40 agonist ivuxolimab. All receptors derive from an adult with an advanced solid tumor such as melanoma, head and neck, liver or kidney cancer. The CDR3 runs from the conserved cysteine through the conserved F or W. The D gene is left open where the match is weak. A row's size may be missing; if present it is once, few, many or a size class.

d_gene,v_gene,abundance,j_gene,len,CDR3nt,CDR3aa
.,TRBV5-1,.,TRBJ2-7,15,TGCGCCAGCAGCTCCGACACACCCTTGGTGGGGGAGCAGTACTTC,CASSSDTPLVGEQYF
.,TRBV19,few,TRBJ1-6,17,TGTGCCAGTACCTCCGCCGTCCGGGGTCTGGGTAATTCACCCCTCCACTTT,CASTSAVRGLGNSPLHF
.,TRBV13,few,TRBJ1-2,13,TGTGCCAGCAGCAAAGGGGGAGACTATGGCTACACCTTC,CASSKGGDYGYTF
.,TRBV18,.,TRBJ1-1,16,TGTGCCAGCTCACCACCGTCAGGGAGGGGCAACACTGAAGCTTTCTTT,CASSPPSGRGNTEAFF
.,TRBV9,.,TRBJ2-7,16,TGTGCCAGCAGCCTCCCGGTGGATGCGAGCTCCTACGAGCAGTACTTC,CASSLPVDASSYEQYF
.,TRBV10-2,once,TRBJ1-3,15,TGCGCCAGCAGTGAGACGACTCAGGGAGGAAACACCATATATTTT,CASSETTQGGNTIYF
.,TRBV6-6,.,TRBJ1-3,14,TGTGCCAGCAGTCAGGGGCCGACAAGAAACACCATATATTTT,CASSQGPTRNTIYF
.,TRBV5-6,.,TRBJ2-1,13,TGTGCCAGCAGCTTGAACGTCGACAATGAGCAGTTCTTC,CASSLNVDNEQFF
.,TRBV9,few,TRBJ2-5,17,TGTGCCAGCAGCGTAGCTTCCCAGGGTGGTGGCCAAGAGACCCAGTACTTC,CASSVASQGGGQETQYF
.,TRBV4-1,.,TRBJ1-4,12,TGCGCCAGCAGGGGGGGTAATGAAAAACTGTTTTTT,CASRGGNEKLFF
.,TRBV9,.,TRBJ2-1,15,TGTGCCAGCAGCGGGGGGGTAGTGTTATTCAATGAGCAGTTCTTC,CASSGGVVLFNEQFF
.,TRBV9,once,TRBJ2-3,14,TGTGCCAGCAGCGTAGGACAGGACACAGATACGCAGTATTTT,CASSVGQDTDTQYF
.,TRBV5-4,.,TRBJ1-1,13,TGTGCCAGCAGCCCCCAGATGAACACTGAAGCTTTCTTT,CASSPQMNTEAFF
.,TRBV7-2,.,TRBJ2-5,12,TGTGCCAGCAGCCAAAATCAGGGTACCCAGTACTTC,CASSQNQGTQYF
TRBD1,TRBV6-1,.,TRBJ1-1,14,TGTGCCAGCACAGCAGGGGGCCTGAACACTGAAGCTTTCTTT,CASTAGGLNTEAFF
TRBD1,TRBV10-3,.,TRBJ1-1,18,TGTGCCATCAGTGAGTCTGCCGGGACAGGGGTTACGAACACTGAAGCTTTCTTT,CAISESAGTGVTNTEAFF
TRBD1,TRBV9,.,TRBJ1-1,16,TGTGCCAGCAGCGTGTCGGGACAGCAAATGAACACTGAAGCTTTCTTT,CASSVSGQQMNTEAFF
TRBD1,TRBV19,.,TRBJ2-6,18,TGTGCCAGTAGTCCCGGGACAGGGGCGCTCTCTGGGGCCAACGTCCTGACTTTC,CASSPGTGALSGANVLTF
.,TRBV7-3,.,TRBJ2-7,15,TGTGCCAGCAGCTTATACTCAACAAGCTCCTACGAGCAGTACTTC,CASSLYSTSSYEQYF
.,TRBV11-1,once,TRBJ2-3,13,TGTGCCAGCACCCAGGACGGTCCAGATACGCAGTATTTT,CASTQDGPDTQYF
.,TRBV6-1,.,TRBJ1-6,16,TGTGCCAGCAGTGAGGGCATAAGGCAGGATAATTCACCCCTCCACTTT,CASSEGIRQDNSPLHF
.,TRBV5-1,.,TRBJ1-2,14,TGCGCCAGCACCATTAGGTCAGGCAGCTATGGCTACACCTTC,CASTIRSGSYGYTF
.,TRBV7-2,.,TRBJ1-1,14,TGTGCCAGCAGCCGACAGAGGGGGAACACTGAAGCTTTCTTT,CASSRQRGNTEAFF
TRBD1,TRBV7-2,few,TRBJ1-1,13,TGTGCCAGCAGCCCGCAGGGGGCTTCTGAAGCTTTCTTT,CASSPQGASEAFF
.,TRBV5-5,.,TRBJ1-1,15,TGTGCCAGCAGCCCCCGACAGGCGATGAACACTGAAGCTTTCTTT,CASSPRQAMNTEAFF
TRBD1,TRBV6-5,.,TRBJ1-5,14,TGTGCCAGCAGCCTAGGGACAGGCTCCCAGCCCCAGCATTTT,CASSLGTGSQPQHF
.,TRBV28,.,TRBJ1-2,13,TGTGCCACCTGGCAACTCACTAACTATGGCTACACCTTC,CATWQLTNYGYTF
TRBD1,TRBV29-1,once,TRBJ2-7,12,TGCAGCGTTGGGACAGGCTCCTACGAGCAGTACTTC,CSVGTGSYEQYF
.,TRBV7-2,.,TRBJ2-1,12,TGTGCCAGCAGCTTAAAAAGGGGGTGGAAATTCTTC,CASSLKRGWKFF
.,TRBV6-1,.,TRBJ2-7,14,TGTGCCAGCGTCAAGCGGACTACAACCTACGAGCAGTACTTC,CASVKRTTTYEQYF
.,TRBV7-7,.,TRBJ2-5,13,TGTGCTAGCAGCCCCGGGGCCGGGGAGACCCAGTACTTC,CASSPGAGETQYF
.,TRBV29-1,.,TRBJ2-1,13,TGCAGCGTTGCCGGGACCCCCAGCGTTGAGCAGTTCTTC,CSVAGTPSVEQFF
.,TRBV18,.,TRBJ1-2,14,TGTGCCAGCTCACCTAACCGGGGCGGTCGTACCAACACCTTC,CASSPNRGGRTNTF
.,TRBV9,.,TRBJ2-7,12,TGTGCCAGCGGGGACTCGGCCTACGAGCAGTACTTC,CASGDSAYEQYF
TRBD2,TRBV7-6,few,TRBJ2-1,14,TGTGCCAGCAGCTTAGCCGGGGGGAACAATGAGCAGTTCTTC,CASSLAGGNNEQFF
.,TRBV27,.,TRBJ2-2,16,TGTGCCAGCAGTCAGGGGTCAGCAAGAGACACCGGGGAGCTGTTTTTT,CASSQGSARDTGELFF
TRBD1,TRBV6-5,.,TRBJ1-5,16,TGTGCCAGCAGTTACGGAGGGGGCGAGCGCAATCAGCCCCAGCATTTT,CASSYGGGERNQPQHF
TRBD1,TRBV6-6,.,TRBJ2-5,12,TGTGCCACACAGACAGGGGGAGAGACCCAGTACTTC,CATQTGGETQYF
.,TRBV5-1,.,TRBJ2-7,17,TGCGCCAGCAGCTTGAAGAGTGGGTCTCCCACGCCCTACGAGCAGTACTTC,CASSLKSGSPTPYEQYF
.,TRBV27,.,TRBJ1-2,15,TGTGCCAGCAGTGGTACGAGGGGACGGGGCTATGGCTACACCTTC,CASSGTRGRGYGYTF
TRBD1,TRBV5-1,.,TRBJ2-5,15,TGCGCCAGCAGCATAGGTTCAGGGGGCTTCGAGACCCAGTACTTC,CASSIGSGGFETQYF
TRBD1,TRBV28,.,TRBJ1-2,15,TGTGCCAGCACCGGCGGGACAGCCGGACTCTATGGCTACACCTTC,CASTGGTAGLYGYTF
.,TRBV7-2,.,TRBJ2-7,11,TGTGCCAGCAGCTCCTACTCCGAGCAGTACTTC,CASSSYSEQYF
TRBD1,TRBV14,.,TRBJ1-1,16,TGTGCCAGCAGCCCCCACCGAGGTCAGGGGGTGGCTGAAGCTTTCTTT,CASSPHRGQGVAEAFF
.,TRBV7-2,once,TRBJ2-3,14,TGTGCCAGCAGAGGGGCATTGAGCTCAGATACGCAGTATTTT,CASRGALSSDTQYF
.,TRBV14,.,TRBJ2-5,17,TGTGCCAGCAGCCAGCCGCCCCGTGGAGGGTACCAAGAGACCCAGTACTTC,CASSQPPRGGYQETQYF
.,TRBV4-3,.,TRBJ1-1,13,TGCGCCAGCACCCATCGAGGGTGGGGTGAAGCTTTCTTT,CASTHRGWGEAFF
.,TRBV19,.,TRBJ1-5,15,TGTGCCAGTAGGCGGGGAGATTATAGCAATCAGCCCCAGCATTTT,CASRRGDYSNQPQHF
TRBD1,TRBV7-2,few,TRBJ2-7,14,TGTGCCAGCAGCTCCGGTACAGGGGGACACGAGCAGTACTTC,CASSSGTGGHEQYF
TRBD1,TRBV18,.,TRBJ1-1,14,TGTGCCAGCTCAGCACAGGGGGTTAACACTGAAGCTTTCTTT,CASSAQGVNTEAFF
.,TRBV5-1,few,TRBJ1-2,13,TGCGCCAGCAGCATTGGCGGGGACTATGGCTACACCTTC,CASSIGGDYGYTF
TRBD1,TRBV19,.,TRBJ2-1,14,TGTGCCAGTTCACCTAGACAGGGCAGGCTTGAGCAGTTCTTC,CASSPRQGRLEQFF
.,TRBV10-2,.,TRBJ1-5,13,TGCGCCAGCAGTGAGGACGGCAATCAGCCCCAGCATTTT,CASSEDGNQPQHF
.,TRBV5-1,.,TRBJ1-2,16,TGCGCCAGCAGCTTGGAACCTGGGTCAGGCGCTTATGGCTACACCTTC,CASSLEPGSGAYGYTF
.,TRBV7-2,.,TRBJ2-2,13,TGTGCCAGCAGGAAAGACAGCACCGGGGAGCTGTTTTTT,CASRKDSTGELFF
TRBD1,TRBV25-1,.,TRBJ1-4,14,TGTGCCAGCAGCCGGACAGGGAAGTTTGAAAAACTGTTTTTT,CASSRTGKFEKLFF